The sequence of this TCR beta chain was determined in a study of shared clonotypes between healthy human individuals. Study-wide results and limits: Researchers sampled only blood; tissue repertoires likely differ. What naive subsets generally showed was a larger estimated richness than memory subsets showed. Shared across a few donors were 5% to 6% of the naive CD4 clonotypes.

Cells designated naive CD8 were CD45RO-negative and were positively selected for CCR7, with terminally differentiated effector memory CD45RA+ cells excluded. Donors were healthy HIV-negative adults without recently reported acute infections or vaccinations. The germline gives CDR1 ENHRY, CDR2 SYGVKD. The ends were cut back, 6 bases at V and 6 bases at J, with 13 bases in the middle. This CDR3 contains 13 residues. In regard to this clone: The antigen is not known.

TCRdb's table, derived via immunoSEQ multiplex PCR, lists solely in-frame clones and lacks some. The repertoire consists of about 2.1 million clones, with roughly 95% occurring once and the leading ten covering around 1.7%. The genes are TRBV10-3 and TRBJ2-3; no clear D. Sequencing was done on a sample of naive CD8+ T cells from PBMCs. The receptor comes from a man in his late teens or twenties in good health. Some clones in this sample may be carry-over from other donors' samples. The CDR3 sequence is CAIRDVLVDTQYF. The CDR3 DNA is TGTGCCATCAGAGACGTGCTAGTGGATACGCAGTATTTT.